These 19 T cell receptor beta chains were sequenced from one sample in a study of shared clonotypes between healthy human individuals. The table came from immunoSEQ multiplex PCR; TCRdb's copy has only in-frame clones and leaves some out. The sample includes approximately 2.3 million clones, 93% of them seen just once. Sequenced: naive CD4+ T cells from PBMCs. Subset here: CD45RA+ positively selected. These receptors came from a man between 18 and 35 years old in good health. Some clones in this sample may be carry-over from other donors' samples.

As for this clone: Other DNA sequences in this specimen translate into the identical CDR3. The V gene is TRBV2, the J gene TRBJ2-1; D unresolved. V was pared by 7 bases and J by 5 bases, with 6 bases between. The CDR3 consists of 11 residues. The germline CDR1 and CDR2 sequences are SNHLY and FYNNEI. The DNA of the CDR3 is TGTGCCAGCACTCTGAACAATGAGCAGTTCTTC. It codes for CASTLNNEQFF.

The genes are TRBV11-2 and TRBJ1-1; D is undetermined. The length of the CDR3 is 14 residues. Trimming took 2 bases from V and 4 from J, leaving 11 bases between them. Germline lookup yields CDR1 SGHAT and CDR2 FQNNGV. The CDR3 region is CASSLYGTITEAFF. CDR3 sequence (DNA): TGTGCCAGCAGCTTATACGGCACTATCACTGAAGCTTTCTTT.

The rearrangement uses TRBV5-3 and TRBJ2-3, with 7 bases identical to TRBD1. TRBV5-3 is reported as an ORF; its role is uncertain. This CDR3 region has 12 residues. V was clipped by 10 bases and J by 5 bases; unmatched bases: 7. The chain's CDR3 is CAATGSQDTQYF. The CDR3 DNA reads TGTGCCGCGACAGGGTCTCAAGATACGCAGTATTTT.

The chain combines TRBV4-3 with TRBJ1-4; D call uncertain. The V gene lost 0 bases and the J gene lost 2 bases, with 13 bases spanning the gap. The germline V gene encodes CDR1 LGHNA and CDR2 YSLEER. The CDR3 loop spans 17 amino acids. The CDR3 sequence is CASSQDLLVSTNEKLFF. The CDR3 DNA is TGCGCCAGCAGCCAAGATCTTCTGGTCAGCACTAATGAAAAACTGTTTTTT.

The chain couples TRBV7-8 to TRBJ1-5; 9 bases are a match to TRBD1. V lost 5 bases and J lost 7; bases outside the gene matches: 9. The CDR3 totals 15 residues. Germline V gives CDR1 SGHVS, CDR2 FQNEAQ. CDR3 sequence: CASSPGQGGSQPQHF. In DNA form, the CDR3 reads TGTGCCAGCAGCCCGGGACAGGGAGGATCCCAGCCCCAGCATTTT. The variable domain in full, with the rest retrieved from reference TRBV7-8 and TRBJ1-5, is GAGVSQSPRYKVAKRGQDVALRCDPISGHVSLFWYQQALGQGPEFLTYFQNEAQLDKSGLPSDRFFAERPEGSVSTLKIQRTQQEDSAVYLCASSPGQGGSQPQHFGDGTRLSIL.

The gene calls are TRBV18 and TRBJ2-1; a weak D match, TRBD2 (5 bases). The CDR3 covers 17 residues. Trimming stripped 1 base from V and 7 bases from J, with 20 bases between. Germline CDR1 KGHSH, CDR2 LQKENI. CDR3 DNA sequence: TGTGCCAGCTCACCACGTTTTACTAGTGGGAGCATAAATGAGCAGTTCTTC. Translating gives CASSPRFTSGSINEQFF.

The chain has TRBV6-5 and TRBJ2-1, with 9 nucleotides matching TRBD1. CDR3 length equals 16 residues. Germline CDR1 reads MNHEY; CDR2 reads SVGAGI. J lost 5 bases, V lost 4 bases, and 9 bases had no gene match. CDR3 nucleotide sequence: TGTGCCAGCAGTTTCCTACCGGGACAGGGTGACAATGAGCAGTTCTTC. This codes for CASSFLPGQGDNEQFF.

The chain joins TRBV7-9 to TRBJ1-6; no firm D call. This CDR3 contains 15 residues. The V gene lost 5 bases and the J gene lost 4 bases, with 12 bases spanning the gap. Germline V gene lookup returns CDR1 SEHNR and CDR2 FQNEAQ (reference sequence). The CDR3 loop is CASSAPGPYNSPLHF. The DNA of the CDR3 is TGTGCCAGCAGCGCCCCGGGCCCATATAATTCACCCCTCCACTTT.

V usage is TRBV18 and J usage is TRBJ1-5; possible D gene TRBD1, 6 bases. CDR1 and CDR2 from the germline V gene are KGHSH and LQKENI. The CDR3 consists of 15 residues. The germline V and J ends were trimmed by 4 bases and 0 bases, with 10 bases remaining between them. The CDR3 coding sequence is TGTGCCAGCTCACAGCAGGGACATAGCAATCAGCCCCAGCATTTT. Its translation is CASSQQGHSNQPQHF.

The chain employs TRBV7-9 and TRBJ2-1; TRBD2 agrees at 13 bases. Germline CDR1 is SEHNR and CDR2 is FQNEAQ (reference sequence). The CDR3 extends over 17 amino acids. After removal of 3 bases from V and 8 bases from J, the junction contained 10 bases not matched to a gene. This chain's CDR3 is CASSFELAGGPIDEQFF. In nucleotides, the CDR3 is TGTGCCAGCAGCTTCGAACTAGCGGGAGGGCCAATCGATGAGCAGTTCTTC.

The chain links TRBV30 to TRBJ2-5, with a tentative D call TRBD2 (6 bases). The ends were cut back, 2 bases at V and 5 bases at J, with 18 bases in the middle. CDR1 and CDR2 from the germline V gene are GTSNPN and SVGIG (reference sequence). This CDR3 spans 15 amino acids. The DNA of the CDR3 is TGTGCCTGGAGTTTGGGAGCCGGGGGTATGGAGACCCAGTACTTC. Its protein product is CAWSLGAGGMETQYF.

Regarding this clone: Additional DNA sequences in this sample encode the identical CDR3. The DNA of the CDR3 is TGTGCCAGCTCACCAAGGACAGACTCCTACGAGCAGTACTTC. This encodes CASSPRTDSYEQYF. The chain is built from TRBV18 and TRBJ2-7, with TRBD1 as a possible D gene (6 bases). Trimming cost V 2 bases and J 0 bases, with 8 bases left between them. This CDR3 region has 14 residues. CDR1 is KGHSH, CDR2 LQKENI, per germline.

A single count supports this clone. This chain links TRBV29-1 with TRBJ2-3; weak D call: TRBD2 (5 bases). Germline V gene sequence: CDR1 SQVTM, CDR2 ANQGSEA. Trimming removed 4 bases from V and 2 bases from J, with 13 bases in between. There are 14 residues in the CDR3. CDR3: CSVGGRLVTDTQYF. For the CDR3, the DNA is TGCAGCGTTGGAGGGAGATTGGTCACAGATACGCAGTATTTT.

This sequence joins TRBV9 and TRBJ2-7; D gene ambiguous. The CDR3 length is 15 residues. Per germline, CDR1 SGDLS and CDR2 YYNGEE. V lost 0 bases and J 6 bases, leaving 16 bases between the germline ends. CDR3 nucleotides: TGTGCCAGCAGCGTAGCGCCGGGCAGCTACCGCGAGCAGTACTTC. Translating gives CASSVAPGSYREQYF.

The V and J genes are TRBV25-1 and TRBJ2-2, with 12 bases identical to TRBD2. J was trimmed by 2 bases and V by 8 bases; bases with no gene match: 6. The CDR3 covers 16 residues. Germline-derived CDR1 and CDR2 are MGHDK and SYGVNS. The CDR3 loop reads CASDGLAGTNTGELFF. The CDR3 coding sequence is TGTGCCAGCGACGGACTAGCGGGAACCAACACCGGGGAGCTGTTTTTT.

The V call is TRBV30, the J call TRBJ2-4; perhaps TRBD1 as D (5 bases). The CDR3 totals 15 residues. Between the trimmed V and J ends, which lost 4 bases and 4 bases, there was a span of 17 bases. Germline V CDR1 and CDR2: GTSNPN, SVGIG (reference sequence). The CDR3 DNA follows: TGTGCCTGGAACCTTGGGGCAGGCACGAAAAACATTCAGTACTTC. As protein: CAWNLGAGTKNIQYF.

The chain carries TRBV29-1 and TRBJ2-2, with D tentatively TRBD1 or TRBD2 (6 bases each). This CDR3 is built from 14 residues. Trimming stripped 6 bases from V and 1 base from J, with 12 bases between. Germline V CDR1 and CDR2: SQVTM, ANQGSEA. The CDR3: CSVGGNLNTGELFF. CDR3 sequence (DNA): TGCAGCGTGGGGGGCAACTTGAACACCGGGGAGCTGTTTTTT.

The chain links TRBV30 to TRBJ2-7; 7 positions match TRBD1. The CDR3 has 15 amino acids. J lost 0 bases, V lost 0 bases, and 5 bases had no gene match. The germline gives CDR1 GTSNPN, CDR2 SVGIG (reference sequence). CDR3 residues: CAWSVYRGYSYEQYF. The CDR3 nucleotides read TGTGCCTGGAGTGTATACAGGGGATACTCCTACGAGCAGTACTTC.

This chain uses TRBV28 with TRBJ1-5, with TRBD1 as a possible D gene (5 bases). The CDR3 contains 15 residues. With 1 base removed from V and 6 bases from J, the gap between germline ends came to 13 bases. CDR1 is MDHEN and CDR2 is SYDVKM in the germline V gene. The CDR3 spells CASSLYRGGGQPQHF. For the CDR3, the DNA is TGTGCCAGCAGTTTATATAGGGGCGGCGGTCAGCCCCAGCATTTT.